Listed here is a single TCR beta chain. This CDR3 has 16 amino acids. The ends were cut back, 2 bases at V and 0 bases at J, with 11 bases in the middle. Germline CDR1 is SGHTA and CDR2 is FQGTGA. Sorting of unstimulated PBMCs yielded separate CD3+CD4+ and CD3+CD8+ fractions. Produced via immunoSEQ multiplex PCR; TCRdb's table is partial and in-frame only. The sample consists of about 45,000 clones, around 84% of them appearing once. This specimen belongs to a study of T cell clones after liver transplantation. The chain carries TRBV7-3 and TRBJ1-3; D not certain. The clonotype comes from a human patient who received a liver transplant. Some T cells could come from the graft donor. Sequenced material: CD4+ T cells from blood, taken 24 months after liver transplant. As DNA, the CDR3 is TGTGCCAGCAGCTTAGGAGCTCCGAACTCTGGAAACACCATATATTTT. Its translation: CASSLGAPNSGNTIYF.